Below, 27 T cell receptor beta chains from the same sample are listed, as sequenced in a study of T-cell reconstitution after alpha-beta-depleted transplantation in children. Construction of the TCRbeta library involved unique molecular identifiers. TCRdb reanalysed the PCR reads using MiXCR and keeps one entry per CDR3 protein. Of fewer than 550,000 distinct CDR3 sequences listed, under 12% are singletons. The sequencing used PBMCs, collected before TCRalphabeta/CD19-depleted stem cell transplant. Receptors were obtained from a child younger than 10 with inherited bone marrow failure, due to receive a stem cell transplant.

This clonotype came up many times. This rearrangement joins TRBV20-1 to TRBJ1-2, with D possibly being TRBD1 (5 bases). Germline V CDR1 and CDR2: DFQATT, SNEGSKA (reference sequence). The CDR3 consists of 12 residues. V shed 3 bases and J shed 0 bases, with 5 bases lying between them. The CDR3 bases are TGCAGTGCTAGGGGGCCTAACTATGGCTACACCTTC. Protein: CSARGPNYGYTF.

In its sample, this clonotype was seen many times. The rearrangement uses TRBV9 and TRBJ2-3, with 9 bases that match TRBD2. V dropped 4 bases and J dropped 4; count of bases not matched to a gene: 13. The CDR3 contains 17 residues. CDR1 and CDR2 from the germline V gene are SGDLS and YYNGEE. This CDR3 reads CASSPSRGGAASDTQYF. The CDR3, as DNA: TGTGCCAGCAGCCCTTCTCGCGGGGGGGCAGCTTCAGATACGCAGTATTTT.

The table lists this clonotype with many counts. The rearrangement uses TRBV12-3 or TRBV12-4 and TRBJ1-3; D ambiguous. The V end was cut by 2 bases, the J end by 6 bases, with 14 bases between. The CDR3 has 15 residues. The CDR3 spells CASSLMGGSENTIYF. CDR3 sequence (DNA): TGTGCCAGCAGTTTAATGGGCGGGTCGGAAAACACCATATATTTT.

This clonotype was seen repeatedly, ten times or more. The chain recombines TRBV20-1 with TRBJ2-3, with D tentatively TRBD1 (7 bases). From germline, CDR1 is DFQATT and CDR2 SNEGSKA (reference sequence). CDR3 size: 17 residues. Between the trimmed V and J ends, which lost 6 bases and 2 bases, there was a span of 24 bases. The CDR3 coding sequence is TGCAGTGCGATAGGGGGCGGGATAGCTGTTTTCACAGATACGCAGTATTTT. The encoded protein is CSAIGGGIAVFTDTQYF.

This clonotype has ten or more counts. The V and J genes are TRBV29-1 and TRBJ2-2, with D perhaps matching TRBD2 (6 bases). Trimming removed 4 bases from V and 0 bases from J, with 12 bases in between. Germline V gene lookup returns CDR1 SQVTM and CDR2 ANQGSEA. This CDR3 has 15 amino acids. CDR3 region: CSVVAEPANTGELFF. The CDR3 DNA reads as TGCAGCGTTGTAGCGGAGCCCGCGAACACCGGGGAGCTGTTTTTT.

This clonotype has a count of ten or more. The V and J genes are TRBV6-5 and TRBJ2-1; 8 positions match TRBD2. The trim removed 2 bases at V and 6 bases at J, leaving 9 bases unmatched. The CDR3 runs to 16 residues. Germline CDR1 is MNHEY and CDR2 is SVGAGI. The CDR3 DNA follows: TGTGCCAGCAGTTACCGGACTAGCAGCAAGGGCAATGAGCAGTTCTTC. It specifies CASSYRTSSKGNEQFF.

V and J are TRBV5-1 and TRBJ1-1; TRBD1 is a possible D gene (5 bases). Germline CDR1 SGHRS, CDR2 YFSETQ. V lost 2 bases and J lost 7, with 9 bases in between. The CDR3 length is 12 residues. The CDR3 loop is CASSFAGVEAFF. In DNA, the CDR3 is TGCGCCAGCAGCTTTGCGGGGGTTGAAGCTTTCTTT.

This clonotype has at least ten counts. The V call is TRBV9, the J call TRBJ2-1; the D gene could be TRBD1 or TRBD2 (5 bases each). Germline lookup yields CDR1 SGDLS and CDR2 YYNGEE. CDR3 length equals 14 residues. V dropped 2 bases and J dropped 5 bases, with 11 bases sitting between them. The CDR3 spells CASSVIEGNNEQFF. CDR3 in DNA: TGTGCCAGCAGCGTTATCGAGGGGAACAATGAGCAGTTCTTC.

Many counts were recorded for this clonotype. The J gene is TRBJ2-1, the V gene TRBV13, with 7 bases matching TRBD2. The length of the CDR3 is 15 residues. The junction had 9 bases not matched to a gene; V was cut back by 1 base and J by 9 bases. Germline CDR1 is PRHDT and CDR2 is FYEKMQ (reference sequence). The chain's CDR3 is CASSLAAGVGTEQFF. The CDR3 DNA sequence: TGTGCCAGCAGCTTAGCGGCGGGAGTGGGTACTGAGCAGTTCTTC.

The chain is built from TRBV19 and TRBJ2-6; D possibly corresponds to TRBD2 (6 bases). In germline, CDR1 is LNHDA, CDR2 SQIVND (reference sequence). V was trimmed by 7 bases and J by 3 bases, leaving 13 bases between them. The CDR3 spans 15 residues. The CDR3 loop reads CASTRGGNGANVLTF. The CDR3 region has the DNA TGTGCCAGTACGCGTGGGGGGAATGGGGCCAACGTCCTGACTTTC.

The sample holds many counts of this clonotype. J is TRBJ2-7 and V is TRBV20-1, with 7 bases identical to TRBD1. The CDR3 spans 14 residues. The J segment lost 2 bases and the V segment lost 3 bases, leaving 7 bases of the junction unmatched. CDR1 and CDR2 (germline): DFQATT, SNEGSKA (reference sequence). CDR3 DNA sequence: TGCAGTGCTAGCCGGGGACAGTCCCCCTACGAGCAGTACTTC. Protein sequence: CSASRGQSPYEQYF.

This clonotype was seen many times. The J gene is TRBJ2-2, the V gene TRBV4-2, with 7 bases aligning to TRBD1. The V and J ends lost 4 bases and 0 bases, in that order; junction bases with no gene match: 5. Germline V lookup: CDR1 LGHNA, CDR2 YNFKEQ. The CDR3 length is 16 residues. Written as DNA, the CDR3 is TGTGCCAGCAGCCGAACCGGGACAGCGAACACCGGGGAGCTGTTTTTT. It is translated as CASSRTGTANTGELFF.

This clonotype was recorded many times. This rearrangement joins TRBV28 to TRBJ2-7; perhaps TRBD1 as D (5 bases). Germline V gives CDR1 MDHEN, CDR2 SYDVKM. The germline V and J ends were trimmed by 4 bases and 2 bases, with 9 bases remaining between them. This CDR3 region has 13 residues. The CDR3 loop reads CASSSPTAYEQYF. DNA of the CDR3: TGTGCCAGCAGTTCCCCGACAGCCTACGAGCAGTACTTC. The full variable domain, completed using reference TRBV28 and TRBJ2-7, is DVKVTQSSRYLVKRTGEKVFLECVQDMDHENMFWYRQDPGLGLRLIYFSYDVKMKEKGDIPEGYSVSREKKERFSLILESASTNQTSMYLCASSSPTAYEQYFGPGTRLTVT.

This clonotype was found many times. The chain links TRBV5-1 to TRBJ2-7, with D perhaps matching TRBD1 (6 bases). The germline V and J ends were trimmed by 4 bases and 0 bases, with 17 bases remaining between them. CDR1 and CDR2 from the germline V gene are SGHRS and YFSETQ. This CDR3 is built from 16 residues. The CDR3 sequence is CASSVEPGVGSYEQYF. The CDR3 DNA reads as TGCGCCAGCAGCGTGGAACCAGGGGTGGGCTCCTACGAGCAGTACTTC.

This clonotype was detected ten times or more. The chain recombines TRBV7-9 with TRBJ2-1; D not certain. Germline CDR1 SEHNR, CDR2 FQNEAQ (reference sequence). The CDR3 spans 12 residues. The V end was cut by 4 bases, the J end by 4 bases, with 5 bases between. The CDR3 DNA reads as TGTGCCAGCAGCTCTCCGTACAATGAGCAGTTCTTC. Translating gives CASSSPYNEQFF.

This clonotype was counted many times. The V and J genes are TRBV7-9 and TRBJ2-1, with 8 nucleotides matching TRBD1. There are 15 residues in the CDR3. Trimming at V came to 7 bases and at J to 6 bases, leaving 11 bases not matched to a gene. Germline-derived CDR1 and CDR2 are SEHNR and FQNEAQ (reference sequence). CDR3 residues: CASIHPDRAGNEQFF. In nucleotides, the CDR3 is TGTGCCAGCATCCACCCGGACAGGGCAGGCAATGAGCAGTTCTTC.

This chain links TRBV19 with TRBJ2-1; D might be TRBD2 (6 bases). This CDR3 contains 12 residues. Germline V gives CDR1 LNHDA, CDR2 SQIVND (reference sequence). Trimming removed 3 bases from V and 10 bases from J, with 10 bases in between. CDR3 sequence (DNA): TGTGCCAGTAGTATTACGGGAGTAGAGCAGTTCTTC. Amino acid sequence: CASSITGVEQFF.

This clonotype was picked up many times. V is TRBV7-2 and J is TRBJ1-6, with D hard to call. The V end lost 1 base, the J end lost 10 bases, and 8 bases lay between the germline ends. Germline V gene data show CDR1 as SGHTA and CDR2 as FQGNSA. The CDR3 is made up of 13 amino acids. The CDR3 is CASSLDPGSPLHF. The CDR3 DNA follows: TGTGCCAGCAGCTTAGACCCGGGCTCACCCCTCCACTTT.

The sample holds many counts of this clonotype. J is TRBJ2-7 and V is TRBV28, with a weak D call TRBD2 (6 bases). The CDR3 runs 13 residues. Germline V gene data show CDR1 as MDHEN and CDR2 as SYDVKM. Trimming shortened V by 9 bases and J by 1 base, and 13 bases separated the two germline ends. This CDR3 reads CASKTGTSYEQYF. The CDR3 bases are TGTGCCAGTAAAACCGGGACTTCCTACGAGCAGTACTTC.

This clonotype has ten or more counts. Here the CDR3 reads CASSQVRFEAEQFF. Written as DNA, the CDR3 is TGCGCCAGCAGCCAAGTAAGGTTTGAGGCTGAGCAGTTCTTC. The chain uses TRBV4-3 and TRBJ2-1; D is uncertain. Deletions cut 1 base from V and 9 bases from J, with 13 bases between. The CDR3 totals 14 residues. Germline lookup yields CDR1 LGHNA and CDR2 YSLEER.

This clonotype was counted only a few times. V usage is TRBV4-3 and J usage is TRBJ2-3; maybe TRBD2 (6 bases). CDR1 and CDR2 from the germline V gene are LGHNA and YSLEER. CDR3 length: 15 residues. The germline V and J ends were trimmed by 0 bases and 5 bases, with 12 bases remaining between them. The CDR3 bases are TGCGCCAGCAGCCAAGATTCGGGAGTCGGAGATACGCAGTATTTT. The encoded protein is CASSQDSGVGDTQYF.

As regards this clonotype: This may be a read error: a much more frequent sequence differs by one nucleotide. The CDR3 reads CAIRARVAGDHEQYF. In DNA, the CDR3 is TGTGCCATCAGGGCCAGAGTAGCGGGAGACCACGAGCAGTACTTC. The chain uses TRBV10-3 and TRBJ2-7; 9 positions agree with TRBD2. The CDR3 is made up of 15 amino acids. Germline CDR1 reads ENHRY; CDR2 reads SYGVKD. V lost 6 bases, J lost 5 bases, and 11 bases stayed unmatched.

This clonotype was counted only a few times. The chain joins TRBV24-1 to TRBJ1-2; D not certain. The CDR3 runs 13 residues. In germline, CDR1 is KGHDR, CDR2 SFDVKD. Trimming removed 4 bases from V and 11 bases from J, with 16 bases in between. In DNA form, the CDR3 reads TGTGCCACCAGTGACAAAACACGGAAGGGATACACCTTC. Amino acid sequence: CATSDKTRKGYTF.

This clonotype came up many times. CDR3 sequence reads: CASSPHSAYGYTF. CDR3 sequence (DNA): TGTGCCAGCAGCCCACATTCGGCCTATGGCTACACCTTC. The V and J genes are TRBV6-2 or TRBV6-3 and TRBJ1-2; D is uncertain. Per the germline V gene, CDR1 is MNHEY and CDR2 is SVGEGT. The CDR3 covers 13 residues. Trimming pared 6 bases from V and 4 bases from J, leaving 12 bases between.

In this sample, this clonotype turned up many times. This rearrangement joins TRBV28 to TRBJ2-4, with D perhaps assigned TRBD1 or TRBD2 (5 bases each). CDR1 is MDHEN, CDR2 SYDVKM, per germline. The V and J ends lost 7 bases and 0 bases respectively, with 16 bases between them. The CDR3 has 16 residues. The DNA for the CDR3 is TGTGCCAGCAATTCTGGGGGAGCCTTAGCCAAAAACATTCAGTACTTC. Amino acid sequence: CASNSGGALAKNIQYF.

This clonotype was detected ten times or more. V and J are TRBV28 and TRBJ1-1; possible D gene TRBD1, 6 bases. The length of the CDR3 is 16 residues. Germline V gene lookup returns CDR1 MDHEN and CDR2 SYDVKM. V was pared by 6 bases and J by 1 base, with 18 bases between. The CDR3 DNA follows: TGTGCCAGCAGCCCACGGGGACATCTACAGAACACTGAAGCTTTCTTT. The encoded protein is CASSPRGHLQNTEAFF.

A remark on this clonotype: A single base separates this from a much larger clone, so it may be a read error. The chain joins TRBV7-8 to TRBJ2-1; D may be TRBD1 (6 bases). The CDR3 runs to 16 residues. The V end was cut by 2 bases, the J end by 8 bases, with 19 bases between. Germline lookup yields CDR1 SGHVS and CDR2 FQNEAQ. For the CDR3, the DNA is TGTGCCAGCAGCTTATACAGGGAAAATCCGAGCCATGAGCAGTTCTTC. It yields the protein CASSLYRENPSHEQFF.